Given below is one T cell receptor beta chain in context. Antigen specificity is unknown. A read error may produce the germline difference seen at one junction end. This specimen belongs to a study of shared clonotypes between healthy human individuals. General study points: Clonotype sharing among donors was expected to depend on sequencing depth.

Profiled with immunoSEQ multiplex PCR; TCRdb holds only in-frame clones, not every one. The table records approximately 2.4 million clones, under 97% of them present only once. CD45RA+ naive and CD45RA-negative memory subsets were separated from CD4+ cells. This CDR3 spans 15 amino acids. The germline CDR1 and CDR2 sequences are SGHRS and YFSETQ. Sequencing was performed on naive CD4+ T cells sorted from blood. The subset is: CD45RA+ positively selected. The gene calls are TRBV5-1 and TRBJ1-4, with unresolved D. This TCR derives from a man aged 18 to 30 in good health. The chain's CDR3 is CASRVGRSPNEKLFF. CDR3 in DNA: TGCGCCAGCAGAGTGGGGAGGTCCCCTAACGAAAAACTGTTTTTT.